This entry lists 9 T cell receptor beta chains sequenced from one sample in a study of T cells in Graves' hyperthyroidism and ophthalmopathy. It was RNA transcripts that yielded the amplified TCR beta CDR3 regions. A first-round RT-PCR of the TCR CDR3 used the HTBI primer set. TCRdb ran MiXCR on the multiplex PCR reads and lists one entry per CDR3 protein. The sample includes some 570,000 distinct CDR3 sequences, more than 13% seen only once; the top ten take roughly 7.7%. The sequenced sample consisted of blood. The receptors derive from a woman under 30 with Graves' ophthalmopathy.

In its sample, this clonotype was seen many times. This chain uses TRBV7-3 with TRBJ2-2; possible D gene TRBD2, 6 bases. Looked up from germline, CDR1 is SGHTA and CDR2 is FQGTGA. The CDR3 has 15 residues. Between the trimmed V and J ends, which lost 7 bases and 0 bases, there was a span of 12 bases. The CDR3 DNA is TGTGCCAGCACCCCAGGCGGGACGAACACCGGGGAGCTGTTTTTT. Residues: CASTPGGTNTGELFF. Looking up the rest from reference TRBV7-3 and TRBJ2-2 gives the full variable domain: GAGVSQTPSNKVTEKGKYVELRCDPISGHTALYWYRQSLGQGPEFLIYFQGTGAADDSGLPNDRFFAVRPEGSVSTLKIQRTERGDSAVYLCASTPGGTNTGELFFGEGSRLTVL.

The V and J genes are TRBV29-1 and TRBJ2-6, with D hard to call. Trimming pared 4 bases from V and 7 bases from J, leaving 17 bases between. The CDR3 has 15 amino acids. Germline-derived CDR1 and CDR2 are SQVTM and ANQGSEA. DNA for the CDR3: TGCAGCGTTGTGGCCACGGGCTTTGGCGCCAACGTCCTGACTTTC. It yields the protein CSVVATGFGANVLTF.

This clonotype was seen repeatedly, ten times or more. The chain uses TRBV7-9 and TRBJ2-7; 8 nucleotides line up with TRBD1. CDR1 is SEHNR, CDR2 FQNEAQ, per germline (reference sequence). V gave up 2 bases and J gave up 3 bases; unmatched junction bases: 6. The CDR3 is made up of 15 amino acids. The CDR3 loop is CASSLRQGPGYEQYF. The CDR3 DNA is TGTGCCAGCAGCTTAAGACAGGGGCCCGGCTACGAGCAGTACTTC.

This clonotype was seen many times. The rearrangement uses TRBV5-8 and TRBJ2-1, with no clear D. Germline V CDR1 and CDR2: SGHTS, YDEGEE. With 0 bases removed from V and 3 bases from J, the gap between germline ends came to 13 bases. This CDR3 comprises 16 residues. CDR3 nucleotides: TGTGCCAGCAGCTTGGCCAGCTTTGATAACTACAATGAGCAGTTCTTC. Translated, it gives CASSLASFDNYNEQFF.

Ten or more counts support this clonotype. The V call is TRBV7-2, the J call TRBJ1-1; D unresolved. V lost 0 bases, J lost 1 base, and 6 bases lay in between. Germline V gene sequence: CDR1 SGHTA, CDR2 FQGNSA. This CDR3 spans 14 amino acids. The CDR3 DNA is TGTGCCAGCAGCTTAGCGTTCGGGAACACTGAAGCTTTCTTT. Translated: CASSLAFGNTEAFF.

At least ten counts were recorded for this clonotype. The CDR3 spells CASSLKPPQGGRDIQYF. Written as DNA, the CDR3 is TGTGCCAGCAGCCTTAAGCCCCCACAGGGCGGGCGGGACATTCAGTACTTC. The chain recombines TRBV11-3 with TRBJ2-4, with a weak D call TRBD1 (6 bases). The CDR3 loop spans 17 amino acids. V lost 5 bases, J lost 8 bases, and 25 bases lay in between. Germline assignment: CDR1 SGHNT and CDR2 YENEEA.

The V and J genes are TRBV6-1 and TRBJ2-4; a possible D gene is TRBD1 (6 bases). The CDR3 consists of 19 residues. The germline V gene has CDR1 MNHNS and CDR2 SASEGT. V lost 4 bases and J 2 bases, leaving 24 bases between the germline ends. Here the CDR3 reads CASSGPPETGFSSKNIQYF. CDR3 DNA: TGTGCCAGCAGTGGGCCCCCGGAGACAGGTTTCAGTTCCAAAAACATTCAGTACTTC.

This chain uses TRBV28 with TRBJ1-3; TRBD1 matches 9 bases. This CDR3 has 15 residues. The junction had 6 bases not matched to a gene; V was cut back by 5 bases and J by 4 bases. CDR1 and CDR2 from the germline V gene are MDHEN and SYDVKM. This chain's CDR3 is CASSTDRGNGNTIYF. The CDR3 region has the DNA TGTGCCAGCAGTACGGACAGGGGCAACGGAAACACCATATATTTT.

At least ten counts were recorded for this clonotype. This chain links TRBV2 with TRBJ2-2; D not resolved. The CDR3 extends over 13 amino acids. The V gene lost 6 bases and the J gene lost 1 base, with 6 bases spanning the gap. The germline V gene has CDR1 SNHLY and CDR2 FYNNEI. This CDR3 reads CASRGQNTGELFF. CDR3 nucleotide sequence: TGTGCCAGCAGGGGCCAGAACACCGGGGAGCTGTTTTTT.